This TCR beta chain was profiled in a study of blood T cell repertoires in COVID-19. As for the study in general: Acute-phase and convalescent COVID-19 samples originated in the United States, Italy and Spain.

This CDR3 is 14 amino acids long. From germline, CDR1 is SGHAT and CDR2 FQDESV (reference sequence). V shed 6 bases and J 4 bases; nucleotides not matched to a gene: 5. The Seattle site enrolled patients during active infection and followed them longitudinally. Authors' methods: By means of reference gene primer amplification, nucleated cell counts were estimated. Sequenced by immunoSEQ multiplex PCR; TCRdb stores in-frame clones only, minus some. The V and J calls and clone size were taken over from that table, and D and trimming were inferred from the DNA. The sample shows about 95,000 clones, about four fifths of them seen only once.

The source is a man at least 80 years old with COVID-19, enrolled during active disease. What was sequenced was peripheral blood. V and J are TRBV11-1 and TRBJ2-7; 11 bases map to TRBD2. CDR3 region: CASRGSGRDYEQYF. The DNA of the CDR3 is TGTGCCAGCAGAGGTAGCGGGAGGGATTACGAGCAGTACTTC.